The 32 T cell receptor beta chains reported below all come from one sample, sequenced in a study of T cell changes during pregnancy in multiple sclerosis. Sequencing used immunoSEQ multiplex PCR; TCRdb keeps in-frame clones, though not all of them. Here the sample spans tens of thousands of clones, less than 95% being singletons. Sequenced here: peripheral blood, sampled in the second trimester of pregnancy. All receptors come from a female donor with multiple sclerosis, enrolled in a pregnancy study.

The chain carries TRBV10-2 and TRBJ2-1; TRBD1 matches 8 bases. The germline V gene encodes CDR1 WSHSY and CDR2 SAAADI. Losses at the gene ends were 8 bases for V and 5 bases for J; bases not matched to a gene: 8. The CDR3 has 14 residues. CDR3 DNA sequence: TGCGCCAGCTGGACAGGGAGAGTCCACAATGAGCAGTTCTTC. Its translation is CASWTGRVHNEQFF.

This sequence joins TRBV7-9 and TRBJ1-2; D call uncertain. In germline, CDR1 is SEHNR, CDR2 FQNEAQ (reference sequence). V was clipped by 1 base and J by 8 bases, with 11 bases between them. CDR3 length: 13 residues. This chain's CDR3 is CASSLGEGHGYTF. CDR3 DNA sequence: TGTGCCAGCAGCTTAGGCGAGGGTCACGGCTACACCTTC.

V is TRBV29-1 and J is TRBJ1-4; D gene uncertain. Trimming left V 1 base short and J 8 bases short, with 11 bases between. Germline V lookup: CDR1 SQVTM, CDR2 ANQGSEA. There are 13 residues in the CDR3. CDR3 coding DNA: TGCAGCGTTGAAGGCGGGGAGGAGGAAAAACTGTTTTTT. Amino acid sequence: CSVEGGEEEKLFF.

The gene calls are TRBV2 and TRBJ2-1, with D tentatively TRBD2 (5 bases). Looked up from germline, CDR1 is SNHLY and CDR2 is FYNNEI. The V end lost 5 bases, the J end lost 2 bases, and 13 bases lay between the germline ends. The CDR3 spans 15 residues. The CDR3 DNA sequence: TGTGCCAGCAGTCCGGGAACCCTTGCCTACAATGAGCAGTTCTTC. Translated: CASSPGTLAYNEQFF.

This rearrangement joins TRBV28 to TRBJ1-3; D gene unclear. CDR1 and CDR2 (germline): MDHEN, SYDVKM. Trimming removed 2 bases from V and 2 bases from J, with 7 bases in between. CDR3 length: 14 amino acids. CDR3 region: CASSLQVAGNTIYF. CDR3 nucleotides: TGTGCCAGCAGTTTACAGGTAGCTGGAAACACCATATATTTT.

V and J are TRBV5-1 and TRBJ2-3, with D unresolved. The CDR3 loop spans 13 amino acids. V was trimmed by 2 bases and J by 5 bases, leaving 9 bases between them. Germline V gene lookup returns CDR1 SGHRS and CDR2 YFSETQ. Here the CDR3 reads CASSFRFQDTQYF. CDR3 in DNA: TGCGCCAGCAGCTTTCGGTTTCAAGATACGCAGTATTTT. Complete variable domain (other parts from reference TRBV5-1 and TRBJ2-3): KAGVTQTPRYLIKTRGQQVTLSCSPISGHRSVSWYQQTPGQGLQFLFEYFSETQRNKGNFPGRFSGRQFSNSRSEMNVSTLELGDSALYLCASSFRFQDTQYFGPGTRLTVL.

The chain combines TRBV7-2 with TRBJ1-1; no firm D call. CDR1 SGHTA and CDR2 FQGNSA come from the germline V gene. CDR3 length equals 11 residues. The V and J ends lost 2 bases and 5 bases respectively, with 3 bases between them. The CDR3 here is CASSLRTEAFF. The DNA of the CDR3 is TGTGCCAGCAGCTTACGTACTGAAGCTTTCTTT.

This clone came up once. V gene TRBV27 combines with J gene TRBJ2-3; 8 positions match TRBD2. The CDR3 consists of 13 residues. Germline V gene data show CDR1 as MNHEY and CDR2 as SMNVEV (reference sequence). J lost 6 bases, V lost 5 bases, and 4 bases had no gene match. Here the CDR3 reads CASSPGGGDTQYF. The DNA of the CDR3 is TGTGCCAGCAGTCCGGGAGGGGGGGATACGCAGTATTTT.

CDR3 loop: CASSLGYGQSYGYTF. The CDR3 DNA follows: TGCGCCAGCAGCTTGGGTTATGGTCAGTCGTATGGCTACACCTTC. This sequence joins TRBV5-1 and TRBJ1-2; D uncertain. The CDR3 length is 15 residues. The germline V gene has CDR1 SGHRS and CDR2 YFSETQ. Trimming removed 0 bases at V and 5 bases at J, with 14 bases between.

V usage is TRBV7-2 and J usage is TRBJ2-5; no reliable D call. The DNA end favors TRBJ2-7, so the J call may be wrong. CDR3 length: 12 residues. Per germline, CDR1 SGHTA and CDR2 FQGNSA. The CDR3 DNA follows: TGTGCCAGCAGCCTCCCCGCCTACGAGCAGTACTTC. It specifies CASSLPAYEQYF.

CDR3 coding DNA: TGCAGCGTTCGGGGAGGCGTCACTGAAGCTTTCTTT. Translated, it gives CSVRGGVTEAFF. The genes are TRBV29-1 and TRBJ1-1; no definite D call. The CDR3 runs 12 residues. Trimming took off 5 bases at V and 4 bases at J, with 11 bases between the two ends. Germline CDR1 reads SQVTM; CDR2 reads ANQGSEA.

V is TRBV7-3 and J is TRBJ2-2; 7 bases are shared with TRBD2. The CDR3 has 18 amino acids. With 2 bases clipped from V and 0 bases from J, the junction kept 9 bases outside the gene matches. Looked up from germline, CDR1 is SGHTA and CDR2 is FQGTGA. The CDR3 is CASSLGGVGRTNTGELFF. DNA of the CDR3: TGTGCCAGCAGCTTAGGGGGGGTTGGCAGAACGAACACCGGGGAGCTGTTTTTT.

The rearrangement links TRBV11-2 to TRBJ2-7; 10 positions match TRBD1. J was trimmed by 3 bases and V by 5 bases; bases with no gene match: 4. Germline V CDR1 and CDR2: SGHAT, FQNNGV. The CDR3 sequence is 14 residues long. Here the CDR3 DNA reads TGTGCCAGCAGCCTAAGGACAGGGGGCTACGAGCAGTACTTC. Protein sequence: CASSLRTGGYEQYF.

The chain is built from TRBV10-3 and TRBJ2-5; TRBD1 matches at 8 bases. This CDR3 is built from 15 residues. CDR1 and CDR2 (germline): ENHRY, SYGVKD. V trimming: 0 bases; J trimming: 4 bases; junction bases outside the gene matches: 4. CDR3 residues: CAISESGQGPETQYF. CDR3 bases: TGTGCCATCAGTGAGTCCGGACAGGGTCCAGAGACCCAGTACTTC.

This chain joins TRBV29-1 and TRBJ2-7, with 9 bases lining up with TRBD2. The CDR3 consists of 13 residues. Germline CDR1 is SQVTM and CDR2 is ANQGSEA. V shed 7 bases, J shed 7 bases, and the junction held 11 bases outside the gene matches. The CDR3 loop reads CSGGGAGGGEQYF. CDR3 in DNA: TGCAGCGGTGGCGGAGCGGGGGGTGGAGAGCAGTACTTC.

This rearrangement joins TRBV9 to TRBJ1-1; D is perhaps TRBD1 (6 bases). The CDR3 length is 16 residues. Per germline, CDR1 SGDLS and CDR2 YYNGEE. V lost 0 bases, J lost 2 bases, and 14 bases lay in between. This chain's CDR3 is CASSVDAGVGNTEAFF. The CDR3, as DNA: TGTGCCAGCAGCGTAGATGCAGGGGTCGGAAACACTGAAGCTTTCTTT.

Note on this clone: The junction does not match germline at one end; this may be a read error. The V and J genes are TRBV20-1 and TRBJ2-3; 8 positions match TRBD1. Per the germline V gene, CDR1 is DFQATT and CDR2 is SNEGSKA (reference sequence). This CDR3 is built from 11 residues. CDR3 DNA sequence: TGCAGTGCTCCCCCGGGGGACAGGTGGAATTTT. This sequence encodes CSAPPGDRWNF.

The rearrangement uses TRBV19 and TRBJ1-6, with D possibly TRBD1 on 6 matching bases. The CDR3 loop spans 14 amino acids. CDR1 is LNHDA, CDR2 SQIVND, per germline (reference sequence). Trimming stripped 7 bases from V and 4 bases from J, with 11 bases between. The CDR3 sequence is CASTPGQYNSPLHF. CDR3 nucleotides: TGTGCCAGTACCCCGGGACAATATAATTCACCCCTCCACTTT.

In nucleotides, the CDR3 is TGCGCCAGCAGCCGGGGACACCTGGGGGACGAGCAGTACTTC. Its translation: CASSRGHLGDEQYF. The J gene is TRBJ2-7, the V gene TRBV5-1, with D maybe TRBD1 (6 bases). Germline V CDR1 and CDR2: SGHRS, YFSETQ. The CDR3 is 14 amino acids. V was clipped by 4 bases and J by 5 bases, with 16 bases between them.

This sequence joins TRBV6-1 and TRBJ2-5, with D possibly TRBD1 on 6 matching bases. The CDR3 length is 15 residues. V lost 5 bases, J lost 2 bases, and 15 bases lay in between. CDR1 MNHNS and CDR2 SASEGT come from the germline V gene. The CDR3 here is CASSQQGGGQETQYF. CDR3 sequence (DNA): TGTGCCAGCAGTCAACAGGGTGGGGGACAAGAGACCCAGTACTTC.

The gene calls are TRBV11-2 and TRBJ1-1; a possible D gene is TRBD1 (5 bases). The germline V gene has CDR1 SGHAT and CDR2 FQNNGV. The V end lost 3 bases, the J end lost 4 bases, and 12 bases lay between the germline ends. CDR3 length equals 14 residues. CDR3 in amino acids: CASSFSGGGTEAFF. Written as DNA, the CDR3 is TGTGCCAGCAGCTTTAGTGGGGGGGGCACTGAAGCTTTCTTT.

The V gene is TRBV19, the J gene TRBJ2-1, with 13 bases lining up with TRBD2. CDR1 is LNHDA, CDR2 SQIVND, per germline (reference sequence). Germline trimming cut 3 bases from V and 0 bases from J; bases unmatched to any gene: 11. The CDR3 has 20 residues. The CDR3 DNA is TGTGCCAGTAGTATTGGACTAGCGGGGGACCAAATCCTCTCCTACAATGAGCAGTTCTTC. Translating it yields CASSIGLAGDQILSYNEQFF.

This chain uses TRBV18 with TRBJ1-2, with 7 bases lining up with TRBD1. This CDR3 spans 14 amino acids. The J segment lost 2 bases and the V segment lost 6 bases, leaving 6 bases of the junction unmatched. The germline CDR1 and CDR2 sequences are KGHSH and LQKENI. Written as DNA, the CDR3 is TGTGCCAGCTCTCCAACAGGGGTCAACTATGGCTACACCTTC. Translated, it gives CASSPTGVNYGYTF.

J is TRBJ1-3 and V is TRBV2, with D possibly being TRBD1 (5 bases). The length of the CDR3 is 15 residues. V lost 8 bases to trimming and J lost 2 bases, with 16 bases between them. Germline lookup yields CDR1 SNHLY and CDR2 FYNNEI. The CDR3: CASGHRDLAGNTIYF. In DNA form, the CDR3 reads TGTGCCAGCGGCCACCGGGACTTAGCTGGAAACACCATATATTTT.

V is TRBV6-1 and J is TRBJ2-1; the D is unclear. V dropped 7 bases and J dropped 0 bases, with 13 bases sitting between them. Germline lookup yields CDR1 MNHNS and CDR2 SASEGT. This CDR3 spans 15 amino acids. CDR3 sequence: CASTPLNDSYNEQFF. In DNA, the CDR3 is TGTGCCAGCACCCCCCTAAACGACTCCTACAATGAGCAGTTCTTC.

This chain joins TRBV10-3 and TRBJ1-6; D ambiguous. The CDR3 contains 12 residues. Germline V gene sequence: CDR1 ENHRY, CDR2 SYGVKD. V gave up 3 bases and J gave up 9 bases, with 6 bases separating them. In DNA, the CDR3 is TGTGCCATCAGTGATCAGATTTCACCCCTCCACTTT. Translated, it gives CAISDQISPLHF.

This chain's CDR3 is CASSQTVTYNSPLHF. In nucleotides, the CDR3 is TGTGCCAGCAGCCAAACAGTAACTTATAATTCACCCCTCCACTTT. The rearrangement joins TRBV7-2 to TRBJ1-6, with D unclear. The ends were cut back, 5 bases at V and 4 bases at J, with 12 bases in the middle. This CDR3 is 15 amino acids long. Per germline, CDR1 SGHTA and CDR2 FQGNSA.

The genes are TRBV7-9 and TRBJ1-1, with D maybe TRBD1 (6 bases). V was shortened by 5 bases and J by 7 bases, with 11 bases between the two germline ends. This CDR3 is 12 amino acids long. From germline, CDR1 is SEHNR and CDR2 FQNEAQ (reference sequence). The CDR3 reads CASSRVQGEAFF. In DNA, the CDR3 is TGTGCCAGCAGCCGCGTACAGGGTGAAGCTTTCTTT.

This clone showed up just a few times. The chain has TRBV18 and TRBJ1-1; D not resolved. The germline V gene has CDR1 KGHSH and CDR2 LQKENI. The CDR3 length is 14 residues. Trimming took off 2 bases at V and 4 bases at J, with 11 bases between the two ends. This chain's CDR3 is CASSPAMGSTEAFF. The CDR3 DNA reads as TGTGCCAGCTCACCAGCGATGGGGAGCACTGAAGCTTTCTTT. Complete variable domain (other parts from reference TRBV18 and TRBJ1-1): NAGVMQNPRHLVRRRGQEARLRCSPMKGHSHVYWYRQLPEEGLKFMVYLQKENIIDESGMPKERFSAEFPKEGPSILRIQQVVRGDSAAYFCASSPAMGSTEAFFGQGTRLTVV.

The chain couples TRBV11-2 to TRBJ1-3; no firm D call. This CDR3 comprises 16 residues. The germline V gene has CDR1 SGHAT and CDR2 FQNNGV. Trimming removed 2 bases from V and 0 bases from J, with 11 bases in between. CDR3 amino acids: CASSLSVRGSGNTIYF. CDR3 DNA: TGTGCCAGCAGCTTAAGTGTACGCGGCTCTGGAAACACCATATATTTT.

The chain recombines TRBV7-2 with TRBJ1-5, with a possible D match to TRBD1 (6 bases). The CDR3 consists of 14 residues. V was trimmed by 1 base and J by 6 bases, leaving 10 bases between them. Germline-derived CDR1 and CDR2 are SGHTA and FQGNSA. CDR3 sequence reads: CASSLESGAQPQHF. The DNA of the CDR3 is TGTGCCAGCAGCTTAGAGTCAGGGGCTCAGCCCCAGCATTTT.

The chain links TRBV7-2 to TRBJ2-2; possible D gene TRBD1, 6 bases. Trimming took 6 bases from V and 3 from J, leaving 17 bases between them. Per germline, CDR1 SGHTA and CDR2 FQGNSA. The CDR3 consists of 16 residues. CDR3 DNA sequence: TGTGCCAGCAGGGGCGGGTGGGGGCCGGACACCGGGGAGCTGTTTTTT. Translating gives CASRGGWGPDTGELFF.